This T cell receptor (beta chain) emerged from a study of blood T cell repertoires in COVID-19. Study-wide context: COVID-19 samples collected from the United States, Italy and Spain covered acute and convalescent phases. In each case, the material was cDNA or gDNA derived from T cells, B-cell-depleted T cells, or PBMCs.

In the authors' workflow: Estimation of nucleated cell counts relied on the amplification of reference gene primers. The assay was immunoSEQ multiplex PCR, and TCRdb's table has in-frame clones only and misses some. For V, J and clone size, that table is used; D and trimming come from the DNA. The sample yields about 70,000 clones, 80% to 90% seen once. Germline V CDR1 and CDR2: SGHNT, YYREEE (reference sequence). The CDR3 runs to 13 residues. Trimming at V came to 5 bases and at J to 13 bases, leaving 11 bases not matched to a gene. Sequencing was done on a sample of peripheral blood. The chain is built from TRBV5-4 and TRBJ1-2, with 10 bases lining up with TRBD1. The TCR was taken from a woman older than 75 with active or convalescent COVID-19. The CDR3 coding sequence is TGTGCCAGCAGATTGACAGGGGGCACAGTTCCCACCTTC. Its translation: CASRLTGGTVPTF.